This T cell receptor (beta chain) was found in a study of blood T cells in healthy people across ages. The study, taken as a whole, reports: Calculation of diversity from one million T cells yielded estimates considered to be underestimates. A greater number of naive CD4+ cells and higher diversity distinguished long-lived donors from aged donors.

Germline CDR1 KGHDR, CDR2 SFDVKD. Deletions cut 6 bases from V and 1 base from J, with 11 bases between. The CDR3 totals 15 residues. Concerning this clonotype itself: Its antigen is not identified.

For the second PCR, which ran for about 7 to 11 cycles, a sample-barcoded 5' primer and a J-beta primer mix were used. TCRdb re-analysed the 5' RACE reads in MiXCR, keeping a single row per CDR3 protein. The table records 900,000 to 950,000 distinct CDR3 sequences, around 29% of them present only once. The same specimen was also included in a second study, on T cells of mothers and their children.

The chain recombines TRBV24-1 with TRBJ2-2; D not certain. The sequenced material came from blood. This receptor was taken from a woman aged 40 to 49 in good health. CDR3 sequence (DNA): TGTGCCACCAGTCTCGGAAGGTGGAACACCGGGGAGCTGTTTTTT. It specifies CATSLGRWNTGELFF.